Below are 18 T cell receptor beta chains sequenced from a single sample in a study of blood T cell repertoires in COVID-19. The protocol was immunoSEQ multiplex PCR, while the TCRdb copy is restricted to in-frame clones and leaves out a portion. The data contain 65,000 to 85,000 clones, about nine tenths of them seen just once; the ten biggest clones take up 11%. The sequenced sample consisted of peripheral blood. These receptors were taken from a woman aged 18-30 years with acute or convalescent COVID-19.

This clone was counted once. V and J are TRBV20-1 and TRBJ2-3, with no clear D. In germline, CDR1 is DFQATT, CDR2 SNEGSKA (reference sequence). Trimming removed 5 bases from V and 6 bases from J, with 9 bases in between. The CDR3 spans 11 residues. The CDR3 loop reads CSAPVRDTQYF. The DNA of the CDR3 is TGCAGTGCTCCGGTGCGCGATACGCAGTATTTT.

The chain combines TRBV6-2 or TRBV6-3 with TRBJ1-5, with 10 bases identical to TRBD1. The CDR3 is made up of 14 amino acids. Trimming removed 5 bases from V and 6 bases from J; junction bases left unmatched: 4. The germline CDR1 and CDR2 sequences are MNHEY and SVGEGT. Written as DNA, the CDR3 is TGTGCCAGCAGTCCGGGACAGGGGACTCAGCCCCAGCATTTT. Translated, it gives CASSPGQGTQPQHF.

V usage is TRBV9 and J usage is TRBJ2-1; perhaps TRBD2 as D (7 bases). CDR1 and CDR2 from the germline V gene are SGDLS and YYNGEE. V was trimmed by 3 bases and J by 7 bases, leaving 17 bases between them. This CDR3 comprises 15 residues. CDR3: CASSASWGGLNEQFF. As DNA, the CDR3 is TGTGCCAGCAGCGCTAGCTGGGGGGGGCTTAATGAGCAGTTCTTC. The full variable domain, its missing parts supplied by reference TRBV9 and TRBJ2-1, is DSGVTQTPKHLITATGQRVTLRCSPRSGDLSVYWYQQSLDQGLQFLIQYYNGEERAKGNILERFSAQQFPDLHSELNLSSLELGDSALYFCASSASWGGLNEQFFGPGTRLTVL.

The chain couples TRBV7-2 to TRBJ2-7, with 8 nucleotides matching TRBD2. There are 16 residues in the CDR3. V lost 3 bases, J lost 0 bases, and 7 bases stayed unmatched. Germline CDR1 reads SGHTA; CDR2 reads FQGNSA. CDR3 sequence reads: CASSFGVAGSSYEQYF. The CDR3 nucleotides read TGTGCCAGCAGCTTTGGAGTAGCGGGGTCCTCCTACGAGCAGTACTTC.

The chain joins TRBV11-2 to TRBJ2-1; no reliable D call. The V end was cut by 1 base, the J end by 5 bases, with 6 bases between. This CDR3 has 13 residues. Per germline, CDR1 SGHAT and CDR2 FQNNGV. In DNA form, the CDR3 reads TGTGCCAGCAGCTTAGGTCGTAACAATGAGCAGTTCTTC. It yields the protein CASSLGRNNEQFF.

V is TRBV27 and J is TRBJ2-5; 11 bases are a match to TRBD2. The junction had 16 bases not matched to a gene; V was cut back by 5 bases and J by 5 bases. The CDR3 totals 18 residues. CDR1 is MNHEY, CDR2 SMNVEV, per germline (reference sequence). The CDR3 DNA reads as TGTGCCAGCAGTACAGAATATCATAGCGGGAGGGCCCGGGAGACCCAGTACTTC. It codes for CASSTEYHSGRARETQYF.

This clone showed up just once. The chain links TRBV5-4 to TRBJ2-1; 9 positions agree with TRBD1. The V gene's germline CDR1 is SGHNT and CDR2 YYREEE (reference sequence). The CDR3 runs 14 residues. After removal of 0 bases from V and 8 bases from J, the junction contained 3 bases not matched to a gene. CDR3 coding DNA: TGTGCCAGCAGCTTGGGGACAGGGGTTGATGAGCAGTTCTTC. It specifies CASSLGTGVDEQFF. Supplemented by reference TRBV5-4 and TRBJ2-1, the full variable domain reads ETGVTQSPTHLIKTRGQQVTLRCSSQSGHNTVSWYQQALGQGPQFIFQYYREEENGRGNFPPRFSGLQFPNYSSELNVNALELDDSALYLCASSLGTGVDEQFFGPGTRLTVL.

This clone was found once. The chain links TRBV10-3 to TRBJ1-2, with unresolved D. The germline CDR1 and CDR2 sequences are ENHRY and SYGVKD. The CDR3 has 15 amino acids. Deletions cut 0 bases from V and 4 bases from J, with 12 bases between. The CDR3 DNA reads TGTGCCATCAGTGAGTCGATTGGGCAGCCCTATGGCTACACCTTC. Protein product: CAISESIGQPYGYTF.

The chain has TRBV28 and TRBJ2-1, with 7 nucleotides matching TRBD1. The CDR3 loop spans 14 amino acids. In germline, CDR1 is MDHEN, CDR2 SYDVKM. V shed 3 bases and J 4 bases; nucleotides not matched to a gene: 3. The CDR3 here is CASSLGQSYNEQFF. The DNA of the CDR3 is TGTGCCAGCAGTTTGGGACAGTCTTACAATGAGCAGTTCTTC.

V usage is TRBV6-2 or TRBV6-3 and J usage is TRBJ1-1, with 7 nucleotides matching TRBD1. V lost 5 bases to trimming and J lost 1 base; unmatched junction nucleotides: 4. The CDR3 totals 14 residues. CDR1 is MNHEY and CDR2 is SVGEGT in the germline V gene. The CDR3 bases are TGTGCCAGCAGTAAAGGGGGCGGGAACACTGAAGCTTTCTTT. It translates to CASSKGGGNTEAFF.

The J gene is TRBJ2-2, the V gene TRBV27; D might be TRBD1 (6 bases). The germline V gene encodes CDR1 MNHEY and CDR2 SMNVEV (reference sequence). Trimming removed 2 bases from V and 0 bases from J, with 10 bases in between. This CDR3 spans 16 amino acids. The DNA of the CDR3 is TGTGCCAGCAGTTTAGGCGCAGGGGCGAACACCGGGGAGCTGTTTTTT. This translates into CASSLGAGANTGELFF.

The V and J genes are TRBV5-1 and TRBJ2-1; 7 bases map to TRBD2. Germline CDR1 SGHRS, CDR2 YFSETQ. The CDR3 totals 15 residues. Trimming at V came to 5 bases and at J to 1 base, leaving 6 bases not matched to a gene. The CDR3: CASSRLAGSYNEQFF. CDR3 nucleotide sequence: TGCGCCAGCAGTCGGTTAGCGGGTTCCTACAATGAGCAGTTCTTC.

The rearrangement uses TRBV7-2 and TRBJ2-1; TRBD1 matches 7 bases. With 5 bases clipped from V and 7 bases from J, the junction kept 11 bases outside the gene matches. Germline loops: CDR1 SGHTA, CDR2 FQGNSA. There are 15 residues in the CDR3. The CDR3 sequence is CASSVLGTVGNEQFF. For the CDR3, the DNA is TGTGCCAGCAGCGTTTTAGGGACAGTGGGAAATGAGCAGTTCTTC.

V and J are TRBV5-6 and TRBJ1-2; D might be TRBD1 (5 bases). Between the trimmed V and J ends, which lost 4 bases and 6 bases, there was a span of 16 bases. Per the germline V gene, CDR1 is SGHDT and CDR2 is YYEEEE. The CDR3 totals 14 residues. CDR3 amino acids: CASSPTWGEDGYTF. CDR3 DNA: TGTGCCAGCAGCCCGACCTGGGGGGAGGATGGCTACACCTTC. Based on the CDR3 plus reference TRBV5-6 and TRBJ1-2, the full variable domain is DAGVTQSPTHLIKTRGQQVTLRCSPKSGHDTVSWYQQALGQGPQFIFQYYEEEERQRGNFPDRFSGHQFPNYSSELNVNALLLGDSALYLCASSPTWGEDGYTFGSGTRLTVV.

This clone was counted a few times. V and J are TRBV15 and TRBJ2-1; 10 nucleotides match TRBD2. Germline-derived CDR1 and CDR2 are LNHNV and YYDKDF (reference sequence). The CDR3 runs 16 residues. V was clipped by 5 bases and J by 3 bases; unmatched bases: 7. The CDR3: CATSLEAGGGYNEQFF. CDR3 sequence (DNA): TGTGCCACCAGCCTTGAAGCGGGGGGGGGCTACAATGAGCAGTTCTTC.

The genes are TRBV3-1 (or the pseudogene TRBV3-2) and TRBJ1-2; 8 positions match TRBD1. CDR3 length: 17 residues. CDR1 LGHDT and CDR2 YNNKEL come from the germline V gene (reference sequence). V trimming: 2 bases; J trimming: 7 bases; junction bases outside the gene matches: 15. As DNA, the CDR3 is TGTGCCAGCAGCCAAAGCAGGGGGCCCTCTTGGGGTAGTGGCTACACCTTC. This codes for CASSQSRGPSWGSGYTF.

The chain joins TRBV10-2 to TRBJ1-5; D unresolved. The CDR3 sequence is 13 residues long. Germline V gene sequence: CDR1 WSHSY, CDR2 SAAADI. V lost 3 bases and J lost 1, with 4 bases in between. The CDR3 coding sequence is TGCGCCAGCAGTGATCGGAGCAATCAGCCCCAGCATTTT. It codes for CASSDRSNQPQHF.

The rearrangement links TRBV7-9 to TRBJ2-2; 7 bases align to TRBD1. Per the germline V gene, CDR1 is SEHNR and CDR2 is FQNEAQ (reference sequence). With 6 bases clipped from V and 1 base from J, the junction kept 5 bases outside the gene matches. CDR3 length equals 15 residues. As DNA, the CDR3 is TGTGCCAGCAGGCCAGGGACAGTGAACACCGGGGAGCTGTTTTTT. This translates into CASRPGTVNTGELFF.